This TCR beta chain was profiled in a study of identical twins. Points from the study as a whole: Excess low generation probability was seen in twin-shared out-of-frame alpha sequences. The conclusions drew on cross-sectional statistical analysis instead of tracking the same donors. Memory repertoires showed no such pattern, whereas abundant cord blood beta clonotypes carried fewer insertions.

A remark on this clonotype: Its specificity is unknown.

The germline gives CDR1 DFQATT, CDR2 SNEGSKA (reference sequence). V lost 5 bases to trimming and J lost 2 bases, with 11 bases between them. The CDR3 spans 13 residues. Addition of a universal primer site occurred through template switching, and cDNA carried unique molecular identifiers. TCRdb re-analysed the 5' RACE reads in MiXCR, keeping a single row per CDR3 protein. The table has some 300,000 distinct CDR3 sequences, 12% seen once. These data were also reused for a study on yellow fever vaccine responses in identical twins.

This rearrangement joins TRBV20-1 to TRBJ2-3, with D maybe TRBD2 (5 bases). The source is a woman under 30 in good health. The source material was CD8+ T cells sorted from blood. The CDR3 bases are TGCAGTGCTGTCGGGGTTTTCACAGATACGCAGTATTTT. As protein: CSAVGVFTDTQYF.